The T cell receptor beta chain described here comes from a study of T cells in Graves' hyperthyroidism and ophthalmopathy. This clonotype has a count of ten or more. RNA transcripts were the template for amplifying TCR beta CDR3 regions. The HTBI primer set drove a first-round RT-PCR of the TCR CDR3. MiXCR, applied by TCRdb to the multiplex PCR reads, yields one record per CDR3 protein. The profile shows over 250,000 distinct CDR3 sequences, less than 30% of them singletons. The CDR3 consists of 14 residues. The germline CDR1 and CDR2 sequences are DFQATT and SNEGSKA (reference sequence). From around 11 ml of fresh peripheral blood, PBMCs were isolated.

The sequence was obtained from a man aged 40-55 years with Graves' hyperthyroidism that later progressed to Graves' ophthalmopathy. The sequencing sample was made of blood. The rearrangement uses TRBV20-1 and TRBJ1-5, with D perhaps matching TRBD1 (5 bases). CDR3 sequence reads: CSTDDRLGNQPQHF. DNA of the CDR3: TGCTCGACAGACGACCGATTGGGCAATCAGCCCCAGCATTTT.